This TCR beta chain was found in a study of response to subunit inactivated influenza vaccine. Regarding the study as a whole: Each seasonal influenza vaccination recruits few new T cells, the authors suggested.

To note about this clonotype: The antigen remains unidentified.

The germline V gene encodes CDR1 MNHEY and CDR2 SMNVEV (reference sequence). The CDR3 has 20 amino acids. V dropped 3 bases and J dropped 4; count of bases not matched to a gene: 18. TCRdb re-derived calls from the RT-PCR reads in MiXCR, one entry per CDR3 protein. Found here are under 850,000 distinct CDR3 sequences, roughly 18% of them singletons; the top ten hold about a tenth. The chain employs TRBV27 and TRBJ2-3; 11 bases are shared with TRBD2. This specimen consisted of PBMCs from blood, obtained 5 days after vaccination. The receptor comes from a man in his forties or fifties who received an inactivated influenza vaccine. CDR3 DNA: TGTGCCAGCAGTTTTGGAGCGGCCGTAGCGGGAGGGCCGATCGCAGATACGCAGTATTTT. It yields the protein CASSFGAAVAGGPIADTQYF.